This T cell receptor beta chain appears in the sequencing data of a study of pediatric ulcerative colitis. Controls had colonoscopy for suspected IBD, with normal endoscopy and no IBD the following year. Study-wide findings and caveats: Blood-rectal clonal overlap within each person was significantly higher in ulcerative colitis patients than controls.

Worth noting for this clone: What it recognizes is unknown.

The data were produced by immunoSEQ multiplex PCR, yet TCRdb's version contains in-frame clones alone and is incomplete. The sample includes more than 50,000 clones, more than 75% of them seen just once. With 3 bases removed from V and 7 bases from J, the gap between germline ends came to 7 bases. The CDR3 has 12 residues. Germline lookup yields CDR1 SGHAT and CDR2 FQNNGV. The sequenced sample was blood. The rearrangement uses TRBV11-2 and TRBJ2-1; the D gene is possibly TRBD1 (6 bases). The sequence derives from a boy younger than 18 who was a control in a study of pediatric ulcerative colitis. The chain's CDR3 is CASSFQGNEQFF. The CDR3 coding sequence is TGTGCCAGCAGCTTTCAGGGGAATGAGCAGTTCTTC.